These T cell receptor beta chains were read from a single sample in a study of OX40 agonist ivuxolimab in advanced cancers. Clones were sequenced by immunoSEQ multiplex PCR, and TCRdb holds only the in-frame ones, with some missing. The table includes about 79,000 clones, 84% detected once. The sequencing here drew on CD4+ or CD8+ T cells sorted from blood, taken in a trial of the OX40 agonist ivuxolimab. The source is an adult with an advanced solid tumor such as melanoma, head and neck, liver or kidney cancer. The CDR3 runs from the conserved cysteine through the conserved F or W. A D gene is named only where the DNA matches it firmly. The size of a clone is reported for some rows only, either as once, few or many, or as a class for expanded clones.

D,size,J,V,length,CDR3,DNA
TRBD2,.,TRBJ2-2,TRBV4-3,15,CASSQGTRGTGELFF,TGCGCCAGCAGCCAAGGGACTAGGGGCACCGGGGAGCTGTTTTTT
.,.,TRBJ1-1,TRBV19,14,CASSIVVSNTEAFF,TGTGCCAGTAGTATAGTGGTTTCGAACACTGAAGCTTTCTTT
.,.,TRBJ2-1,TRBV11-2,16,CASSLLGGGSYNEQFF,TGTGCCAGCAGCTTATTAGGAGGGGGATCCTACAATGAGCAGTTCTTC
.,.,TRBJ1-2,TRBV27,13,CASSFRQDDGYTF,TGTGCCAGCAGTTTCAGACAGGATGATGGCTACACCTTC
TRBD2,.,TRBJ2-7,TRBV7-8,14,CASSLSGGSYEQYF,TGTGCCAGCAGCTTAAGCGGGGGTTCCTACGAGCAGTACTTC
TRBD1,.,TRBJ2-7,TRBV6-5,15,CATQDRGVSSYEQYF,TGTGCCACCCAGGACAGGGGGGTCTCCTCCTACGAGCAGTACTTC
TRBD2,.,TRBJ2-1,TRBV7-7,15,CASSHAGLAGGPLFF,TGTGCTAGCAGTCACGCGGGACTAGCGGGGGGGCCGCTGTTCTTC
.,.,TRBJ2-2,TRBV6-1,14,CASRWSWDTGELFF,TGTGCCAGTAGGTGGTCGTGGGACACCGGGGAGCTGTTTTTT
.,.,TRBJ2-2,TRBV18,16,CASSRDRRTNTGELFF,TGTGCCAGCTCACGAGACAGGAGGACGAACACCGGGGAGCTGTTTTTT
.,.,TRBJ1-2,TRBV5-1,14,CASSLGTSAYGYTF,TGCGCCAGCAGCTTGGGGACCTCTGCCTATGGCTACACCTTC
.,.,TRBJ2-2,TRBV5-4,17,CASSLALADGNTGELFF,TGTGCCAGCAGCTTGGCCCTGGCTGACGGGAACACCGGGGAGCTGTTTTTT
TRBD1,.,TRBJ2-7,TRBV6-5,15,CASSSGQGLAYEQYF,TGTGCCAGCAGCTCAGGACAGGGGCTAGCTTACGAGCAGTACTTC
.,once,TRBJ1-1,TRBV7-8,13,CASSLDLDSEAFF,TGTGCCAGCAGCTTAGACCTGGACAGTGAAGCTTTCTTT
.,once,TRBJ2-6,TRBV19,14,CASSLDSGANVLTF,TGTGCCAGTAGTTTGGACTCTGGGGCCAACGTCCTGACTTTC
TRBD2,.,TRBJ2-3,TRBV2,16,CASSVGTSGSTDTQYF,TGTGCCAGCAGTGTCGGGACTAGCGGGAGTACAGATACGCAGTATTTT
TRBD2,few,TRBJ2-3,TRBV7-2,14,CASSLPASGGTQYF,TGTGCCAGCAGCCTTCCGGCTAGCGGGGGGACGCAGTATTTT
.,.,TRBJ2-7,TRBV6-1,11,CASPEGYEQYF,TGTGCCAGCCCAGAGGGGTACGAGCAGTACTTC
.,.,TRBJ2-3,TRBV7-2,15,CASSLGWLDTDTQYF,TGTGCCAGCAGCTTAGGGTGGCTCGACACAGATACGCAGTATTTT
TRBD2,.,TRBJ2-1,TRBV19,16,CASSASGRASYNEQFF,TGTGCCAGTAGTGCTAGCGGGAGAGCCTCCTACAATGAGCAGTTCTTC
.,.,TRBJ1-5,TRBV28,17,CASSTHRAPGLNQPQHF,TGTGCCAGCAGCACCCACCGGGCTCCAGGGCTCAATCAGCCCCAGCATTTT
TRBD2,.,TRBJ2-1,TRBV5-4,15,CASSLNAGDLYEQFF,TGTGCCAGCAGCTTGAATGCGGGAGATCTCTATGAGCAGTTCTTC
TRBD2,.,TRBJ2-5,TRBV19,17,CASSINRLAGLQETQYF,TGTGCCAGTAGTATCAATCGACTAGCGGGCCTACAAGAGACCCAGTACTTC
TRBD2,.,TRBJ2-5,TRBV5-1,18,CASSLLASGGPIQETQYF,TGCGCCAGCAGCTTGTTGGCTAGCGGGGGGCCCATTCAAGAGACCCAGTACTTC
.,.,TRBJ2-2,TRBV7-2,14,CASSLEAGTGELFF,TGTGCCAGCAGCTTGGAAGCTGGCACCGGGGAGCTGTTTTTT
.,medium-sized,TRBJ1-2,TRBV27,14,CASSFSDRVYGYTF,TGTGCCAGCAGTTTTTCGGATAGGGTTTATGGCTACACCTTC
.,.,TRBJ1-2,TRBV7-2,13,CASSRDVNYGYTF,TGTGCCAGCAGCCGGGACGTGAACTATGGCTACACCTTC
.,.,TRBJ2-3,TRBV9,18,CASSVTASRAGGTDTQYF,TGTGCCAGCAGCGTAACGGCTAGCAGGGCTGGAGGCACAGATACGCAGTATTTT
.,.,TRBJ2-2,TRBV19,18,CASSPPLQGIDFTGELFF,TGTGCCAGTAGTCCCCCCCTACAGGGAATAGACTTCACCGGGGAGCTGTTTTTT
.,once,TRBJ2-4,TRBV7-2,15,CASSPEWGAKNIQYF,TGTGCCAGCAGCCCCGAGTGGGGGGCCAAAAACATTCAGTACTTC
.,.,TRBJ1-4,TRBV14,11,CASSQDEKLFF,TGTGCCAGCAGCCAAGATGAAAAACTGTTTTTT
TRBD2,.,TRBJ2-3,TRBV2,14,CADRTSGSTDTQYF,TGTGCCGACAGGACTAGCGGGAGCACAGATACGCAGTATTTT
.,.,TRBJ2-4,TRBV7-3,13,CASGTGPNDIQYF,TGTGCCAGCGGGACGGGACCCAATGACATTCAGTACTTC
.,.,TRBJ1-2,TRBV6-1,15,CASSENSGAGDGYTF,TGTGCCAGCAGTGAGAACTCGGGGGCCGGGGATGGCTACACCTTC
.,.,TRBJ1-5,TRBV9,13,CASSVGGGQPQHF,TGTGCCAGCAGCGTTGGGGGGGGTCAGCCCCAGCATTTT
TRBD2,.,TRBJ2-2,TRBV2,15,CASSPSGRYTGELFF,TGTGCCAGCAGTCCTAGCGGGCGCTACACCGGGGAGCTGTTTTTT
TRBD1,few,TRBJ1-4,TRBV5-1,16,CASSSGQGGYDEKLFF,TGCGCCAGCAGCTCGGGACAGGGAGGTTATGATGAAAAACTGTTTTTT
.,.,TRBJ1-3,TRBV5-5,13,CASRLHSGNTIYF,TGTGCCAGCAGGCTGCACTCTGGAAACACCATATATTTT
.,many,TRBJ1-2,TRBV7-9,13,CASSLTRLGGYTF,TGTGCCAGCAGCTTAACAAGATTGGGAGGCTACACCTTC
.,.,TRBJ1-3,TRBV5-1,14,CASSSQGTGNTIYF,TGCGCCAGCAGCTCGCAGGGGACTGGAAACACCATATATTTT
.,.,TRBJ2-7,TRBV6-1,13,CASILSSAYEQYF,TGTGCCAGCATTTTATCCTCCGCCTACGAGCAGTACTTC
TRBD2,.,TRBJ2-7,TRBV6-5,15,CASSPLSAGEREQYF,TGTGCCAGCAGTCCCCTCTCGGCGGGAGAACGCGAGCAGTACTTC
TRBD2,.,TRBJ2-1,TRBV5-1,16,CASSLGGSGGYNEQFF,TGCGCCAGCAGCTTGGGAGGTAGCGGGGGCTACAATGAGCAGTTCTTC
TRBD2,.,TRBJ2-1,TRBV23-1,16,CASSQSRLAGYNEQFF,TGCGCCAGCAGTCAATCCCGGCTAGCGGGCTACAATGAGCAGTTCTTC
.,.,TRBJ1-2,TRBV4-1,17,CASSQRERSGGDYGYTF,TGCGCCAGCAGCCAAAGGGAAAGGTCTGGAGGCGACTATGGCTACACCTTC
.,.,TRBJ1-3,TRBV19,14,CASSITQGGNTIYF,TGTGCCAGTAGTATTACACAGGGCGGAAACACCATATATTTT
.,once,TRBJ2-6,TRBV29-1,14,CSVSSVSGANVLTF,TGCAGCGTTTCATCGGTCTCTGGGGCCAACGTCCTGACTTTC
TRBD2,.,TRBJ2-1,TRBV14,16,CASSQVGGLAATVQFF,TGTGCCAGCAGCCAAGTGGGCGGACTAGCGGCCACTGTGCAGTTCTTC
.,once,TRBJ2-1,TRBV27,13,CASGLHTDNEQFF,TGTGCCAGCGGACTACATACCGACAATGAGCAGTTCTTC
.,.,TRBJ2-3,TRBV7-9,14,CASSSWGGGDTQYF,TGTGCCAGCAGTTCTTGGGGTGGGGGAGATACGCAGTATTTT
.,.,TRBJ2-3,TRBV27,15,CASREAWSATDTQYF,TGTGCCAGCAGGGAAGCTTGGTCGGCCACAGATACGCAGTATTTT
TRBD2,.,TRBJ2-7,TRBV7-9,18,CASSAIAGESIQSYEQYF,TGTGCCAGTTCGGCTATAGCGGGAGAGAGTATTCAGTCCTACGAGCAGTACTTC
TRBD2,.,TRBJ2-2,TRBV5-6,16,CASSLTSGGNTGELFF,TGTGCCAGCAGCTTGACTAGCGGGGGGAACACCGGGGAGCTGTTTTTT
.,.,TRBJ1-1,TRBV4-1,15,CASSLSPGGVGEAFF,TGCGCCAGCAGCCTAAGCCCGGGGGGGGTCGGGGAAGCTTTCTTT